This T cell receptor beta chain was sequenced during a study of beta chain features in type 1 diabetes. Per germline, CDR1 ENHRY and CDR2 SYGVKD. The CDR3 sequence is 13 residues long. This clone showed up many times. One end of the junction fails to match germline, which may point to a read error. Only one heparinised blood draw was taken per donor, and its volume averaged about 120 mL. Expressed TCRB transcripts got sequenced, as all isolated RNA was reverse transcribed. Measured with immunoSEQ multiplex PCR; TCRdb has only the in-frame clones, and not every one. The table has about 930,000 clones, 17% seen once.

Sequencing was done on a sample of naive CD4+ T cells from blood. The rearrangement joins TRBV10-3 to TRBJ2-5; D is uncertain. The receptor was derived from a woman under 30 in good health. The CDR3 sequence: CAISEGRQGTQYF. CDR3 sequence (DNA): TGTGCCATCAGTGAGGGTCGCCAAGGGACCCAGTACTTC.